The source of this T cell receptor beta chain is a study of tumor-infiltrating lymphocytes in oesophageal squamous cell carcinoma. TCRdb re-called the PCR reads with MiXCR, one entry per CDR3 protein. The repertoire holds roughly 16,000 distinct CDR3 sequences, with roughly half as singletons. Germline V gives CDR1 GTSNPN, CDR2 SVGIG (reference sequence). The CDR3 runs to 15 residues. Trimming took 2 bases from V and 4 from J; bases not matched to a gene: 7. This clonotype was sampled from a male donor with esophageal squamous cell carcinoma. The sequenced sample was esophageal tumor tissue. The rearrangement links TRBV30 to TRBJ2-3, with 9 bases identical to TRBD2. DNA for the CDR3: TGTGCCTGGAGTTCTCGCGGACTAGCGTCAGATACGCAGTATTTT. This gives the protein CAWSSRGLASDTQYF.